This TCR beta chain is drawn from a study of CD8 T cells in Susac syndrome. Turning to this clonotype: Its antigen is undetermined.

Study outcomes and limitations: In its TCR sequencing and HLA analysis, the study acknowledged that the number of individuals was relatively small.

With random hexamers, reverse transcription was performed on 0.5 to 1 ug of RNA. Multiplex immunoSEQ PCR targeted 54 Vbeta and 13 Jbeta TCR beta segments. TCRdb reprocessed the immunoSEQ multiplex PCR reads with MiXCR, giving one entry per CDR3 protein. The data contain hundreds of thousands of distinct CDR3 sequences, 93% of them singletons. The authors carried out high-throughput sequencing of TCR beta. They applied it to CD8+ and CD4+ T cells obtained from blood. Negative magnetic isolation gave CD8+ and CD4+ cells; FACS enriched CD8+ TEMRA. The sample comprised CD4+ T cells from PBMCs. This receptor was taken from a human donor with multiple sclerosis.

For the CDR3, the DNA is TGTGCCAGCAGCCGCGGCAGGGCAGGGGGAAACCAAGAGACCCAGTACTTC. It specifies CASSRGRAGGNQETQYF. This sequence joins TRBV12-3 or TRBV12-4 and TRBJ2-5, with 7 positions matching TRBD1. The CDR3 loop spans 17 amino acids. J was trimmed by 0 bases and V by 6 bases; bases with no gene match: 13.